A single sample gave rise to the 21 T cell receptor beta chains below, sequenced in a study of CD8+ T cells in alopecia areata (dated by TCRdb to the late 2010s). The library was prepared using the immunoSEQ multiplex PCR assay. RNA was extracted from all samples and reverse transcribed into cDNA, which served as template for TCR sequencing. TCRdb provides this immuneACCESS table in a form limited to in-frame rearrangements. Some clones are lacking; in checked studies, under half of them reflect an unresolved V gene, and why the rest are absent is not known. The sample records about 150,000 clones, roughly 44% of which are singletons. The ten biggest clones cover about 6.3% of the sample. What was sequenced was CD4+ T cells sorted from blood. Every receptor here comes from a human donor with alopecia areata.

J is TRBJ2-3 and V is TRBV28; 15 bases are a match to TRBD2. The length of the CDR3 is 16 residues. CDR1 and CDR2 (germline): MDHEN, SYDVKM. J lost 6 bases, V lost 4 bases, and 5 bases had no gene match. The CDR3 DNA is TGTGCCAGCAGTTCAGGACTAGCGGGAGGGCTGGATACGCAGTATTTT. The encoded protein is CASSSGLAGGLDTQYF.

The V gene is TRBV5-6, the J gene TRBJ2-1, with a weak D call TRBD1 (5 bases). The CDR3 totals 12 residues. Germline V CDR1 and CDR2: SGHDT, YYEEEE. V lost 2 bases and J 9 bases, leaving 9 bases between the germline ends. In nucleotides, the CDR3 is TGTGCCAGCAGCTTTCAGGGCCCTGAGCAGTTCTTC. Its translation is CASSFQGPEQFF.

This clone was seen more than once but under ten times. This chain joins TRBV5-4 and TRBJ2-1; no clear D. Germline V lookup: CDR1 SGHNT, CDR2 YYREEE (reference sequence). This CDR3 is built from 16 residues. With 0 bases removed from V and 0 bases from J, the gap between germline ends came to 10 bases. DNA of the CDR3: TGTGCCAGCAGCTTGGACCCTAGGGACTCCTACAATGAGCAGTTCTTC. Amino acids: CASSLDPRDSYNEQFF.

This clone showed up just a few times. The rearrangement links TRBV5-1 to TRBJ2-1, with 10 positions matching TRBD2. Germline assignment: CDR1 SGHRS and CDR2 YFSETQ. Trimming removed 4 bases from V and 6 bases from J; junction bases left unmatched: 4. The CDR3 contains 14 residues. CDR3 sequence reads: CASSVTSGVNEQFF. DNA of the CDR3: TGCGCCAGCAGCGTAACTAGCGGGGTCAATGAGCAGTTCTTC.

This clone was recorded only once. This chain links TRBV9 with TRBJ2-1, with D tentatively TRBD1 or TRBD2 (6 bases each). The CDR3 extends over 14 amino acids. V gave up 3 bases and J gave up 8 bases, with 15 bases separating them. In germline, CDR1 is SGDLS, CDR2 YYNGEE. The CDR3 bases are TGTGCCAGCAGCGGCCGCCCGGGGGCCGATGAGCAGTTCTTC. This encodes CASSGRPGADEQFF.

This rearrangement joins TRBV15 to TRBJ2-5; D is ambiguous. Germline-derived CDR1 and CDR2 are LNHNV and YYDKDF (reference sequence). V was shortened by 9 bases and J by 4 bases, with 21 bases between the two germline ends. This CDR3 is built from 15 residues. The CDR3 DNA sequence: TGTGCCACACGAGTGACTCTTCTCGGGTCAGAGACCCAGTACTTC. Translating it yields CATRVTLLGSETQYF.

This chain links TRBV9 with TRBJ2-1; TRBD2 agrees at 12 bases. Germline V gene sequence: CDR1 SGDLS, CDR2 YYNGEE. The CDR3 is made up of 16 amino acids. V gave up 3 bases and J gave up 8 bases; unmatched junction bases: 9. The CDR3 sequence is CASSAHTSGRLDEQFF. CDR3 bases: TGTGCCAGCAGCGCTCATACTAGCGGGAGGCTGGATGAGCAGTTCTTC.

The rearrangement links TRBV6-1 to TRBJ2-7, with 8 bases that match TRBD2. The CDR3 sequence is 18 residues long. V shed 2 bases and J 7 bases; nucleotides not matched to a gene: 19. The germline V gene has CDR1 MNHNS and CDR2 SASEGT. The CDR3 region is CASSEFRGIGTRGREQYF. The CDR3 DNA reads TGTGCCAGCAGTGAATTCCGAGGGATCGGGACTAGAGGGCGGGAGCAGTACTTC.

V usage is TRBV29-1 and J usage is TRBJ2-7; 11 bases map to TRBD2. The CDR3 sequence is 14 residues long. CDR1 is SQVTM, CDR2 ANQGSEA, per germline. With 7 bases clipped from V and 2 bases from J, the junction kept 7 bases outside the gene matches. CDR3 bases: TGCAGCGCCGCCACTAGCGGGAGAGCCTACGAGCAGTACTTC. This encodes CSAATSGRAYEQYF.

The rearrangement uses TRBV27 and TRBJ2-5; 7 bases align to TRBD1. V lost 4 bases and J lost 5; bases outside the gene matches: 16. Germline V CDR1 and CDR2: MNHEY, SMNVEV (reference sequence). This CDR3 has 17 amino acids. The CDR3, as DNA: TGTGCCAGCAGTTCGACAGGGTTAGATTCGCGCAGGGAGACCCAGTACTTC. This sequence encodes CASSSTGLDSRRETQYF.

In this sample, this clone turned up a few times. The chain employs TRBV9 and TRBJ2-7, with TRBD2 identical over 8 bases. The CDR3 is 15 residues long. CDR1 SGDLS and CDR2 YYNGEE come from the germline V gene. With 3 bases clipped from V and 7 bases from J, the junction kept 12 bases outside the gene matches. The CDR3 loop reads CASSAGSGAAIEQYF. CDR3 bases: TGTGCCAGCAGCGCCGGTAGCGGGGCTGCGATAGAGCAGTACTTC. The full variable domain, in which reference TRBV9 and TRBJ2-7 provide the parts outside the CDR3, is DSGVTQTPKHLITATGQRVTLRCSPRSGDLSVYWYQQSLDQGLQFLIQYYNGEERAKGNILERFSAQQFPDLHSELNLSSLELGDSALYFCASSAGSGAAIEQYFGPGTRLTVT.

The chain is built from TRBV10-3 and TRBJ2-5; 7 bases map to TRBD1. CDR3 length equals 12 residues. Looked up from germline, CDR1 is ENHRY and CDR2 is SYGVKD. V lost 9 bases and J lost 4; bases outside the gene matches: 5. For the CDR3, the DNA is TGTGCCATACAGGGGATAGGAGAGACCCAGTACTTC. Amino acid sequence: CAIQGIGETQYF.

The rearrangement uses TRBV6-1 and TRBJ2-7; D unclear. Between the trimmed V and J ends, which lost 8 bases and 4 bases, there was a span of 12 bases. The CDR3 loop spans 12 amino acids. CDR1 MNHNS and CDR2 SASEGT come from the germline V gene. CDR3 in amino acids: CASEEEWYEQYF. Here the CDR3 DNA reads TGTGCCAGCGAAGAGGAGTGGTACGAGCAGTACTTC.

This clone was observed a handful of times. The chain links TRBV7-9 to TRBJ1-5; D not certain. The CDR3 has 13 residues. Trimming stripped 5 bases from V and 5 bases from J, with 10 bases between. CDR1 and CDR2 from the germline V gene are SEHNR and FQNEAQ (reference sequence). The CDR3 is CASSELRDQPQHF. CDR3 nucleotide sequence: TGTGCCAGCAGCGAGCTACGGGATCAGCCCCAGCATTTT. Variable domain in full (rest from reference TRBV7-9 and TRBJ1-5): DTGVSQNPRHKITKRGQNVTFRCDPISEHNRLYWYRQTLGQGPEFLTYFQNEAQLEKSRLLSDRFSAERPKGSFSTLEIQRTEQGDSAMYLCASSELRDQPQHFGDGTRLSIL.

CDR3 residues: CASSRDLYQETQYF. CDR3 bases: TGTGCCAGCAGCCGTGATTTATACCAAGAGACCCAGTACTTC. The chain couples TRBV9 to TRBJ2-5; D is ambiguous. The CDR3 is made up of 14 amino acids. Trimming shortened V by 4 bases and J by 0 bases, and 10 bases separated the two germline ends. Germline V gives CDR1 SGDLS, CDR2 YYNGEE.

The table lists this clone with a few counts. This chain joins TRBV5-1 and TRBJ2-7, with D perhaps TRBD1 (6 bases). Germline lookup yields CDR1 SGHRS and CDR2 YFSETQ. Trimming removed 4 bases from V and 3 bases from J, with 8 bases in between. The CDR3 runs 12 residues. Written as DNA, the CDR3 is TGCGCCAGCAGCCAGGACAGCTACGAGCAGTACTTC. Its protein product is CASSQDSYEQYF.

This rearrangement joins TRBV5-1 to TRBJ2-2; D call uncertain. The V gene lost 4 bases and the J gene lost 8 bases, with 18 bases spanning the gap. Germline assignment: CDR1 SGHRS and CDR2 YFSETQ. This CDR3 contains 15 residues. The CDR3 here is CASSPDHGGVGELFF. In DNA form, the CDR3 reads TGCGCCAGCAGCCCAGACCACGGTGGCGTAGGGGAGCTGTTTTTT. The entire variable domain, with the rest obtained from reference TRBV5-1 and TRBJ2-2, is as follows: KAGVTQTPRYLIKTRGQQVTLSCSPISGHRSVSWYQQTPGQGLQFLFEYFSETQRNKGNFPGRFSGRQFSNSRSEMNVSTLELGDSALYLCASSPDHGGVGELFFGEGSRLTVL.

The chain is built from TRBV6-5 and TRBJ2-5; maybe TRBD2 (6 bases). Germline-derived CDR1 and CDR2 are MNHEY and SVGAGI. Trimming took 3 bases from V and 5 from J, leaving 16 bases between them. The CDR3 runs 15 residues. The CDR3 DNA sequence: TGTGCCAGCAGTTATTTCGAAACTGCGGGGGAGACCCAGTACTTC. Protein: CASSYFETAGETQYF.

The chain links TRBV5-1 to TRBJ2-5, with 7 bases fitting TRBD2. Germline V lookup: CDR1 SGHRS, CDR2 YFSETQ. Unmatched junction bases numbered 3, after V lost 4 bases and J lost 3 bases. The CDR3 is made up of 13 amino acids. The DNA for the CDR3 is TGCGCCAGCAGCACCCTAGCGGAAGAGACCCAGTACTTC. This gives the protein CASSTLAEETQYF.

The chain employs TRBV4-1 and TRBJ2-3; 14 positions match TRBD2. The J segment lost 7 bases and the V segment lost 5 bases, leaving 17 bases of the junction unmatched. This CDR3 has 19 amino acids. Germline CDR1 MGHRA, CDR2 YSYEKL. The CDR3 DNA reads as TGCGCCAGCAGCGATCCACCAGGGACTAGCGGGGGAAGAGGACATACGCAGTATTTT. Protein: CASSDPPGTSGGRGHTQYF.

The chain carries TRBV5-1 and TRBJ2-1; no clear D. This CDR3 has 13 residues. Trimming removed 0 bases at V and 9 bases at J, with 10 bases between. In germline, CDR1 is SGHRS, CDR2 YFSETQ. The CDR3 reads CASSLAGRTEQFF. The CDR3, as DNA: TGCGCCAGCAGCTTGGCAGGCAGGACTGAGCAGTTCTTC. The whole variable domain, filled in from reference TRBV5-1 and TRBJ2-1, reads KAGVTQTPRYLIKTRGQQVTLSCSPISGHRSVSWYQQTPGQGLQFLFEYFSETQRNKGNFPGRFSGRQFSNSRSEMNVSTLELGDSALYLCASSLAGRTEQFFGPGTRLTVL.